These 25 T cell receptor beta chains originate from one sample sequenced in a study of blood T cell repertoires in COVID-19 (dated by TCRdb to the early 2020s). Libraries were made using the immunoSEQ multiplex PCR assay. In TCRdb, the immuneACCESS table is reduced to in-frame sequences with V and J assigned. These tables do not hold every clone; where another copy was compared, an unresolved V gene accounts for under half, and the others remain unexplained. The sample table holds about 150,000 clones, of which roughly 88% were seen once. The ten largest clones represent 2.5% to 3.5% of the sample. Specimen: peripheral blood. The receptors here all came from a woman aged 60-70 years with acute or convalescent COVID-19.

The chain combines TRBV2 with TRBJ2-7; D possibly corresponds to TRBD1 (6 bases). Per the germline V gene, CDR1 is SNHLY and CDR2 is FYNNEI. The CDR3 runs 14 residues. Trimming left V 5 bases short and J 2 bases short, with 13 bases between. The CDR3 loop is CASSSNRVTYEQYF. The CDR3 DNA sequence: TGTGCCAGCAGTTCAAACAGGGTCACCTACGAGCAGTACTTC.

CDR3 residues: CASSLVRDRVSGANVLTF. The CDR3 DNA is TGTGCCAGCAGCTTAGTCCGGGACAGGGTCTCTGGGGCCAACGTCCTGACTTTC. V gene TRBV7-6 combines with J gene TRBJ2-6, with 9 bases lining up with TRBD1. The CDR3 spans 18 residues. CDR1 and CDR2 (germline): SGHVS, FNYEAQ. The trim removed 1 base at V and 0 bases at J, leaving 4 bases unmatched. Full variable domain (missing parts from reference TRBV7-6 and TRBJ2-6): GAGVSQSPRYKVTKRGQDVALRCDPISGHVSLYWYRQALGQGPEFLTYFNYEAQQDKSGLPNDRFSAERPEGSISTLTIQRTEQRDSAMYRCASSLVRDRVSGANVLTFGAGSRLTVL.

This clone was seen a few times. The chain couples TRBV4-3 to TRBJ2-4, with 9 nucleotides matching TRBD1. Germline lookup yields CDR1 LGHNA and CDR2 YSLEER. The CDR3 length is 18 residues. V lost 0 bases to trimming and J lost 2 bases; unmatched junction nucleotides: 8. Here the CDR3 reads CASSQDFAQGASKNIQYF. DNA of the CDR3: TGCGCCAGCAGCCAAGATTTCGCACAGGGGGCCTCCAAAAACATTCAGTACTTC.

V usage is TRBV6-2 or TRBV6-3 and J usage is TRBJ2-3, with D perhaps TRBD2 (5 bases). From germline, CDR1 is MNHEY and CDR2 SVGEGT. The CDR3 contains 16 residues. Trimming pared 2 bases from V and 0 bases from J, leaving 12 bases between. The CDR3 loop reads CASSYGERISTDTQYF. CDR3 sequence (DNA): TGTGCCAGCAGTTACGGAGAGCGGATTAGCACAGATACGCAGTATTTT.

This clone was found a few times. CDR3 in amino acids: CASSLIGGGINQPQHF. The CDR3 bases are TGTGCCAGCAGCTTAATAGGCGGCGGAATTAATCAGCCCCAGCATTTT. The chain links TRBV7-2 to TRBJ1-5; unclear D gene. Deletions cut 2 bases from V and 4 bases from J, with 15 bases between. Germline V gives CDR1 SGHTA, CDR2 FQGNSA. The CDR3 is 16 amino acids.

A single count supports this clone. The V gene is TRBV19, the J gene TRBJ2-5; the match to TRBD2 covers 12 bases. The CDR3 covers 14 residues. Germline V lookup: CDR1 LNHDA, CDR2 SQIVND (reference sequence). V dropped 6 bases and J dropped 4; count of bases not matched to a gene: 3. The CDR3 spells CASRASGGGETQYF. In DNA form, the CDR3 reads TGTGCCAGTAGAGCTAGCGGGGGGGGAGAGACCCAGTACTTC.

The chain carries TRBV19 and TRBJ2-2, with D possibly matching TRBD2 (6 bases). Trimming took off 1 base at V and 2 bases at J, with 8 bases between the two ends. The CDR3 covers 15 residues. Germline V CDR1 and CDR2: LNHDA, SQIVND (reference sequence). In DNA form, the CDR3 reads TGTGCCAGTAGTATAGGGGGGGTCAACACCGGGGAGCTGTTTTTT. As protein: CASSIGGVNTGELFF.

The gene calls are TRBV11-2 and TRBJ2-7; the match to TRBD2 covers 8 bases. The V gene's germline CDR1 is SGHAT and CDR2 FQNNGV. With 0 bases clipped from V and 0 bases from J, the junction kept 4 bases outside the gene matches. The CDR3 is 16 amino acids. The CDR3 nucleotides are TGTGCCAGCAGCTTAGATGGCGGGGGGACCTCCTACGAGCAGTACTTC. Protein: CASSLDGGGTSYEQYF.

The chain is built from TRBV9 and TRBJ1-5; perhaps TRBD1 as D (5 bases). With 6 bases removed from V and 4 bases from J, the gap between germline ends came to 17 bases. The germline V gene has CDR1 SGDLS and CDR2 YYNGEE. The CDR3 has 15 amino acids. The CDR3 loop reads CASTLSGGGNQPQHF. Written as DNA, the CDR3 is TGTGCCAGCACCCTTTCGGGGGGAGGGAATCAGCCCCAGCATTTT.

The V and J genes are TRBV23-1 and TRBJ2-3; 7 nucleotides align to TRBD1. TRBV23-1 is an open reading frame, and its role is uncertain. The CDR3 consists of 18 residues. V shed 4 bases, J shed 0 bases, and the junction held 13 bases outside the gene matches. The DNA for the CDR3 is TGCGCCAGCAGTCGCCTTCCGACAGGGCCTTCTAGCACAGATACGCAGTATTTT. It codes for CASSRLPTGPSSTDTQYF.

The chain carries TRBV7-8 and TRBJ1-2; 11 bases agree with TRBD1. Germline V gene data show CDR1 as SGHVS and CDR2 as FQNEAQ. The ends lost 1 base at V and 5 bases at J; junction bases unmatched: 9. This CDR3 region has 17 residues. The CDR3 here is CASSLVGGQGAGYGYTF. CDR3 bases: TGTGCCAGCAGCTTAGTCGGAGGACAGGGGGCGGGTTATGGCTACACCTTC.

The rearrangement links TRBV6-5 to TRBJ2-7; a possible D gene is TRBD1 (5 bases). This CDR3 has 14 residues. Germline-derived CDR1 and CDR2 are MNHEY and SVGAGI. Between the trimmed V and J ends, which lost 2 bases and 2 bases, there was a span of 10 bases. CDR3 DNA sequence: TGTGCCAGCAGTTACCAGGCACAGGCCTACGAGCAGTACTTC. It codes for CASSYQAQAYEQYF.

In DNA form, the CDR3 reads TGTGCCAGCAGCCAAGATATTACGCGGGGATTTGGCTACACCTTC. This sequence encodes CASSQDITRGFGYTF. The J gene is TRBJ1-2, the V gene TRBV3-1 (or the pseudogene TRBV3-2); D remains ambiguous. CDR3 length equals 15 residues. V gave up 0 bases and J gave up 7 bases, with 15 bases separating them. From germline, CDR1 is LGHDT and CDR2 YNNKEL (reference sequence).

This chain joins TRBV4-3 and TRBJ2-7; TRBD2 agrees at 7 bases. Germline V CDR1 and CDR2: LGHNA, YSLEER. The J segment lost 4 bases and the V segment lost 3 bases, leaving 3 bases of the junction unmatched. CDR3 length: 13 residues. The CDR3 region is CASSQYSGYEQYF. The CDR3, as DNA: TGCGCCAGCAGCCAGTATAGCGGGTACGAGCAGTACTTC.

This chain joins TRBV18 and TRBJ1-2, with 9 bases identical to TRBD1. The CDR3 consists of 13 residues. Unmatched junction bases numbered 4, after V lost 3 bases and J lost 8 bases. Per germline, CDR1 KGHSH and CDR2 LQKENI. The CDR3 loop is CASSPQTGGGYTF. As DNA, the CDR3 is TGTGCCAGCTCACCTCAAACAGGGGGCGGCTACACCTTC. Drawing the rest from reference TRBV18 and TRBJ1-2, the complete variable domain is NAGVMQNPRHLVRRRGQEARLRCSPMKGHSHVYWYRQLPEEGLKFMVYLQKENIIDESGMPKERFSAEFPKEGPSILRIQQVVRGDSAAYFCASSPQTGGGYTFGSGTRLTVV.

The chain carries TRBV9 and TRBJ1-1, with a tentative D call TRBD1 (6 bases). The CDR3 extends over 13 amino acids. V was cut by 3 bases and J by 3 bases, with 9 bases left in between. Per germline, CDR1 SGDLS and CDR2 YYNGEE. The CDR3 here is CASSATGHTEAFF. The CDR3 region has the DNA TGTGCCAGCAGCGCCACAGGGCACACTGAAGCTTTCTTT.

The gene calls are TRBV27 and TRBJ2-7; D is perhaps TRBD1 (6 bases). The length of the CDR3 is 14 residues. Trimming removed 8 bases from V and 6 bases from J, with 20 bases in between. Per germline, CDR1 MNHEY and CDR2 SMNVEV (reference sequence). The CDR3 nucleotides read TGTGCCAGCTCTCGGGTCGACAGGCCAGGCGAGCAGTACTTC. Encoded protein: CASSRVDRPGEQYF.

The gene calls are TRBV28 and TRBJ2-2; 9 positions match TRBD2. The CDR3 sequence is 18 residues long. CDR1 is MDHEN, CDR2 SYDVKM, per germline. With 7 bases clipped from V and 2 bases from J, the junction kept 14 bases outside the gene matches. In DNA form, the CDR3 reads TGTGCCAGCACTCTGGGCAAGCGGGGGGCCTCCAACACCGGGGAGCTGTTTTTT. Amino acids: CASTLGKRGASNTGELFF.

The genes are TRBV4-3 and TRBJ2-1; 11 nucleotides align to TRBD1. The junction had 13 bases not matched to a gene; V was cut back by 3 bases and J by 9 bases. CDR3 length: 17 residues. Germline V gene lookup returns CDR1 LGHNA and CDR2 YSLEER. CDR3 DNA: TGCGCCAGCAGCCAGATTGCCGGGACAGGGGGATACGGTGAGCAGTTCTTC. Its translation is CASSQIAGTGGYGEQFF.

This chain links TRBV5-1 with TRBJ1-5; D is ambiguous. CDR3 length: 13 amino acids. V was shortened by 0 bases and J by 6 bases, with 7 bases between the two germline ends. Per germline, CDR1 SGHRS and CDR2 YFSETQ. CDR3 protein: CASSLAPGQPQHF. CDR3 bases: TGCGCCAGCAGCTTGGCCCCGGGTCAGCCCCAGCATTTT.

This clone was seen only once. The chain joins TRBV18 to TRBJ1-2; TRBD1 is a possible D gene (5 bases). V lost 1 base and J 8 bases, leaving 14 bases between the germline ends. CDR1 is KGHSH and CDR2 is LQKENI in the germline V gene. The CDR3 is 14 amino acids. The CDR3 loop is CASSPQGLKKGYTF. The CDR3 nucleotides read TGTGCCAGCTCACCACAGGGGCTGAAGAAAGGCTACACCTTC.

The rearrangement links TRBV3-1 (or the pseudogene TRBV3-2) to TRBJ2-5; the match to TRBD2 covers 10 bases. The V gene end was trimmed by 2 bases and the J gene end by 5 bases; junction bases not matched to a gene: 8. The CDR3 length is 16 residues. The germline gives CDR1 LGHDT, CDR2 YNNKEL (reference sequence). The CDR3 here is CASSQRSGGARETQYF. In DNA form, the CDR3 reads TGTGCCAGCAGCCAAAGGAGCGGGGGGGCCCGGGAGACCCAGTACTTC.

V and J are TRBV5-1 and TRBJ2-7, with TRBD1 as a possible D gene (6 bases). This CDR3 is built from 13 residues. Trimming cost V 0 bases and J 2 bases, with 6 bases left between them. Germline-derived CDR1 and CDR2 are SGHRS and YFSETQ. For the CDR3, the DNA is TGCGCCAGCAGCTTGGGGGACACCTACGAGCAGTACTTC. This codes for CASSLGDTYEQYF.

The J gene is TRBJ1-3, the V gene TRBV3-1 (or the pseudogene TRBV3-2); perhaps TRBD1 as D (6 bases). The germline V and J ends were trimmed by 2 bases and 0 bases, with 11 bases remaining between them. Germline CDR1 and CDR2: LGHDT and YNNKEL (reference sequence). The length of the CDR3 is 16 residues. CDR3 residues: CASSQRTGSSGNTIYF. CDR3 bases: TGTGCCAGCAGCCAACGAACAGGGAGCTCTGGAAACACCATATATTTT.

The chain joins TRBV6-5 to TRBJ2-7, with TRBD2 identical over 9 bases. Germline V gene sequence: CDR1 MNHEY, CDR2 SVGAGI. The CDR3 sequence is 15 residues long. After removal of 0 bases from V and 6 bases from J, the junction contained 6 bases not matched to a gene. The CDR3 region has the DNA TGTGCCAGCAGTTACTCGAGTAGCGGGGGACTCGAGCAGTACTTC. Its protein is CASSYSSSGGLEQYF.